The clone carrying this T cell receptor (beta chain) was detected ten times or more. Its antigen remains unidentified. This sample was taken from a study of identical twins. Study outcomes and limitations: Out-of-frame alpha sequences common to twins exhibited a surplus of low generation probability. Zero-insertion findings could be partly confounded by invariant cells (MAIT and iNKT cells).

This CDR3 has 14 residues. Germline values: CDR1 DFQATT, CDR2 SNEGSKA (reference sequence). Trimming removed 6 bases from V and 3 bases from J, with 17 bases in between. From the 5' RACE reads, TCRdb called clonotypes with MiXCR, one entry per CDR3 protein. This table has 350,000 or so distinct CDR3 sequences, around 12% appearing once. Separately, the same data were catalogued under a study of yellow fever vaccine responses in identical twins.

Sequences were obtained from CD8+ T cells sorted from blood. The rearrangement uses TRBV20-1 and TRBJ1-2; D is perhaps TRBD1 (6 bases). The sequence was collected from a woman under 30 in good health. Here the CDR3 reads CSARMAGEDYGYTF. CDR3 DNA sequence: TGCAGTGCAAGAATGGCAGGGGAGGACTATGGCTACACCTTC.